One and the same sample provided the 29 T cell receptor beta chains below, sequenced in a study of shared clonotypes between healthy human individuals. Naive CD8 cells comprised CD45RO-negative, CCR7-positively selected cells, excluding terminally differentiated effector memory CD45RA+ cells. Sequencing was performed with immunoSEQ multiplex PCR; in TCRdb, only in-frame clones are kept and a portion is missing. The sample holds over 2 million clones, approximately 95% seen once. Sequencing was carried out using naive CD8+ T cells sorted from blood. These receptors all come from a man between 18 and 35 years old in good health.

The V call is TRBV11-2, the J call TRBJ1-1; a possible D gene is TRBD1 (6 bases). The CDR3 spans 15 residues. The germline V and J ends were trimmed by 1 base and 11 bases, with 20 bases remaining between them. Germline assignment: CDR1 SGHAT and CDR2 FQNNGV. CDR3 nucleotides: TGTGCCAGCAGCTTAGGATCCGCAGGGGAGTTGGAGGCTTTCTTT. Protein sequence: CASSLGSAGELEAFF.

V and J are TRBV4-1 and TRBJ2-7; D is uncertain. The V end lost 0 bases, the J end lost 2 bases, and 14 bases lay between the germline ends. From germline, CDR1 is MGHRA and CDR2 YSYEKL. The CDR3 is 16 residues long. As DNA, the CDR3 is TGCGCCAGCAGCCAAGATTCTCTGGAGATGGCCTACGAGCAGTACTTC. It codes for CASSQDSLEMAYEQYF.

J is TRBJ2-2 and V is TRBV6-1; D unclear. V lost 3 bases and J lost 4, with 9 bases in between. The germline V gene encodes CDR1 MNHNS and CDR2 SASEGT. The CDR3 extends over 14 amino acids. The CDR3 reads CASSDWVATGELFF. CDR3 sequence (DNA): TGTGCCAGCAGTGATTGGGTGGCCACCGGGGAGCTGTTTTTT.

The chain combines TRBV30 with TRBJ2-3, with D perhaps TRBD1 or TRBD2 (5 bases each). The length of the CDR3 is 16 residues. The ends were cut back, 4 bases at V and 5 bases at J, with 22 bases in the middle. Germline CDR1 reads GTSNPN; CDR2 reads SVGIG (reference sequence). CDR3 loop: CAWTDRLPTRGDTQYF. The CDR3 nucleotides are TGTGCCTGGACCGACAGACTACCCACAAGGGGAGATACGCAGTATTTT. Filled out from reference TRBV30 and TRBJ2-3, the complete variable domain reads SQTIHQWPATLVQPVGSPLSLECTVEGTSNPNLYWYRQAAGRGLQLLFYSVGIGQISSEVPQNLSASRPQDRQFILSSKKLLLSDSGFYLCAWTDRLPTRGDTQYFGPGTRLTVL.

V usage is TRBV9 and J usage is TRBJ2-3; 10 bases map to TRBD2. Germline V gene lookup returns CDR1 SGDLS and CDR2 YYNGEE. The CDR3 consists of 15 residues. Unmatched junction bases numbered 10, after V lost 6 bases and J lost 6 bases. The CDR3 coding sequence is TGTGCCAGCACCCCGGCCAGCGGGGGGGCCGATACGCAGTATTTT. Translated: CASTPASGGADTQYF.

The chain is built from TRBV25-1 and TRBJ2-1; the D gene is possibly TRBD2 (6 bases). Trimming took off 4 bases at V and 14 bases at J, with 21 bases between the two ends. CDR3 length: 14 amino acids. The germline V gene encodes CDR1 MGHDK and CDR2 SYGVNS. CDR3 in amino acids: CASSAPGSLRGKFF. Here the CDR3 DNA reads TGTGCCAGCAGTGCCCCCGGGAGTCTCAGAGGAAAGTTCTTC.

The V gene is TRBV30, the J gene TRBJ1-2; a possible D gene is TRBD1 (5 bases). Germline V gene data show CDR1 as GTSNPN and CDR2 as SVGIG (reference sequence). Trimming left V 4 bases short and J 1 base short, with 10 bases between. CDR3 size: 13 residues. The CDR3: CAWTEQGNYGYTF. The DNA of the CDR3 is TGTGCCTGGACCGAGCAGGGTAACTATGGCTACACCTTC.

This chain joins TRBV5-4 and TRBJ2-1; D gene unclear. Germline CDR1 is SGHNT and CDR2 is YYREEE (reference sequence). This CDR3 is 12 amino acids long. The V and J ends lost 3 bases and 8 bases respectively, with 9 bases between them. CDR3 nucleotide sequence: TGTGCCAGCAGCTGGACCTCTTATGAGCAGTTCTTC. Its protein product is CASSWTSYEQFF.

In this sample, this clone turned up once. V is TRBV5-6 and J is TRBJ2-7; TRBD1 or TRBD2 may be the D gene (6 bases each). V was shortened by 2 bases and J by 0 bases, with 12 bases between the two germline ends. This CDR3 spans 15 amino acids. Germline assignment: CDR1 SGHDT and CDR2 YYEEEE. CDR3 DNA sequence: TGTGCCAGCAGCTTTGAGAGGGGGGACTCCTACGAGCAGTACTTC. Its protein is CASSFERGDSYEQYF.

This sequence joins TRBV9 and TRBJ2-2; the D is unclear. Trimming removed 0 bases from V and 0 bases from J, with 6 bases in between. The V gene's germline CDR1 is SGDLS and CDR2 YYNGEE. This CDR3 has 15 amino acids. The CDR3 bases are TGTGCCAGCAGCGTAGCGACAACGAACACCGGGGAGCTGTTTTTT. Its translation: CASSVATTNTGELFF.

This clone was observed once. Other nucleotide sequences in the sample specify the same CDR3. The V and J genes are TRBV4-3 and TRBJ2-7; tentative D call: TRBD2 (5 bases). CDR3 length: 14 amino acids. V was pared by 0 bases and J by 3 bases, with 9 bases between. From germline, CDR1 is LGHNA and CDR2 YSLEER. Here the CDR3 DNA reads TGCGCCAGCAGCCAAGATGAGGCGGGCTACGAGCAGTACTTC. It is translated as CASSQDEAGYEQYF.

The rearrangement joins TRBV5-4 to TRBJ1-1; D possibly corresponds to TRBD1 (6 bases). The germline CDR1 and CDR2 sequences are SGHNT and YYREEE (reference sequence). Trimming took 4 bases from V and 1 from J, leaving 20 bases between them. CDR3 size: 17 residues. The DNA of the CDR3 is TGTGCCAGCAGCCCACTCGGGGGGGCTGGGGCGAACACTGAAGCTTTCTTT. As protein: CASSPLGGAGANTEAFF.

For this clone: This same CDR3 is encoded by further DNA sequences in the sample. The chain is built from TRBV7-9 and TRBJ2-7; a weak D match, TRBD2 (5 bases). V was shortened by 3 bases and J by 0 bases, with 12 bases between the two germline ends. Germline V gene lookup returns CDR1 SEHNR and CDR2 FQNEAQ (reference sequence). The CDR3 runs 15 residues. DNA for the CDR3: TGTGCCAGCAGCTTTCTATCGGGAAGCTCCTACGAGCAGTACTTC. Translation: CASSFLSGSSYEQYF.

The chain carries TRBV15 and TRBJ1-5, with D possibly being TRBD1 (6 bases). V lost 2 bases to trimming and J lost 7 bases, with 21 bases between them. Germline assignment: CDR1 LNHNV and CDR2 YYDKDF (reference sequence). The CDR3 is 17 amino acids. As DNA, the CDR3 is TGTGCCACCAGCAGACCCGGAGTGAGAACAGGGAGGCAGCCCCAGCATTTT. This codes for CATSRPGVRTGRQPQHF. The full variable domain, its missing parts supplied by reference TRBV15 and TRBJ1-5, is DAMVIQNPRYQVTQFGKPVTLSCSQTLNHNVMYWYQQKSSQAPKLLFHYYDKDFNNEADTPDNFQSRRPNTSFCFLDIRSPGLGDTAMYLCATSRPGVRTGRQPQHFGDGTRLSIL.

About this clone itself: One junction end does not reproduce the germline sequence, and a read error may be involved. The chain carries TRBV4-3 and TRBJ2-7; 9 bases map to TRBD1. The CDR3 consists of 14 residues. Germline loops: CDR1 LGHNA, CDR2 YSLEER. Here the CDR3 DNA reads TGCGCCAGCAGCCAAGAATGGGACAGGGAAGCAGTCAACTTC. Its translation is CASSQEWDREAVNF.

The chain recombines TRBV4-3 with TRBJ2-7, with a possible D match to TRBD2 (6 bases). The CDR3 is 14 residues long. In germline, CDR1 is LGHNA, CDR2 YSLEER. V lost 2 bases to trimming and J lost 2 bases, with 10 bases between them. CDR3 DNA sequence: TGCGCCAGCAGCCAATTCGGAGGGGCCTACGAGCAGTACTTC. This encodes CASSQFGGAYEQYF.

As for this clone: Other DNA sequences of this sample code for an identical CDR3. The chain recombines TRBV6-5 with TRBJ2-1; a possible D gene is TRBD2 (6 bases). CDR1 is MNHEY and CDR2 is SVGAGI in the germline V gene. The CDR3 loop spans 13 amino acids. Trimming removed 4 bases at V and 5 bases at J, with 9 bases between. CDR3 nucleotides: TGTGCCAGCAGTTTAGGAGGGGACAATGAGCAGTTCTTC. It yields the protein CASSLGGDNEQFF.

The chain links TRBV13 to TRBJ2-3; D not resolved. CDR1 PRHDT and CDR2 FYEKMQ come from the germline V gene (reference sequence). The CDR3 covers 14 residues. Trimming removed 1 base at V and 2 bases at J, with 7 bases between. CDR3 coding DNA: TGTGCCAGCAGCTTAGATTCTGACACAGATACGCAGTATTTT. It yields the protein CASSLDSDTDTQYF.

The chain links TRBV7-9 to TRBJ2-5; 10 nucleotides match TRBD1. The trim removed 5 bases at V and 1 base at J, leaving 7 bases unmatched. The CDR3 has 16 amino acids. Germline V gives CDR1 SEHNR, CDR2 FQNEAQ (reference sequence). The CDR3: CASSNRDRGVQETQYF. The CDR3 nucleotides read TGTGCCAGCAGCAACCGGGACAGGGGAGTCCAAGAGACCCAGTACTTC. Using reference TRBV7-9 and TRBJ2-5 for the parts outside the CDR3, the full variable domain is DTGVSQNPRHKITKRGQNVTFRCDPISEHNRLYWYRQTLGQGPEFLTYFQNEAQLEKSRLLSDRFSAERPKGSFSTLEIQRTEQGDSAMYLCASSNRDRGVQETQYFGPGTRLLVL.

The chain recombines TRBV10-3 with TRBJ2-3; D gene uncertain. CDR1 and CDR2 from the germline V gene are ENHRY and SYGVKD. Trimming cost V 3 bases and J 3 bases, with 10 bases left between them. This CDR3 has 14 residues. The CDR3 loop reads CAISELKGTDTQYF. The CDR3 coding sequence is TGTGCCATCAGTGAACTAAAGGGAACAGATACGCAGTATTTT.

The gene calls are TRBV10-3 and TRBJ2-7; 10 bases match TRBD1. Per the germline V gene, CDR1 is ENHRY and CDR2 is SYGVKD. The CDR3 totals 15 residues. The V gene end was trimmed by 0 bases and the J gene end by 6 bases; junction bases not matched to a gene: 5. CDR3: CAISESDRGPGEQYF. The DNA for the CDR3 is TGTGCCATCAGTGAGTCTGACAGGGGGCCGGGCGAGCAGTACTTC.

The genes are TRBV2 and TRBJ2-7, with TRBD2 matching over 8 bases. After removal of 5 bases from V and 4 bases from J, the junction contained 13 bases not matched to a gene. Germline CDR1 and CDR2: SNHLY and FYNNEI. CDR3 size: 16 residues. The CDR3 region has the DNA TGTGCCAGCAGTACGACTACGGGGGGGCCGGGGTACGAGCAGTACTTC. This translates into CASSTTTGGPGYEQYF.

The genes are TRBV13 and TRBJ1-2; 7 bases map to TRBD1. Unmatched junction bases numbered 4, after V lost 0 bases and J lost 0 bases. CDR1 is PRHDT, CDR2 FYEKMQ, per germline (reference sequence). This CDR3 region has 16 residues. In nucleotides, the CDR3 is TGTGCCAGCAGCTTAGGCCTCGGGACAGCTAACTATGGCTACACCTTC. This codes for CASSLGLGTANYGYTF.

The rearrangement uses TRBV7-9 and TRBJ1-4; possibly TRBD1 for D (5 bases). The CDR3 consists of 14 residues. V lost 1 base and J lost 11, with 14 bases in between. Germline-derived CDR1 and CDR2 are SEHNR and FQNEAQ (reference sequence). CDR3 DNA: TGTGCCAGCAGCTTAGTACAGCCAGAGGGGAAACTGTTTTTT. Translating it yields CASSLVQPEGKLFF.

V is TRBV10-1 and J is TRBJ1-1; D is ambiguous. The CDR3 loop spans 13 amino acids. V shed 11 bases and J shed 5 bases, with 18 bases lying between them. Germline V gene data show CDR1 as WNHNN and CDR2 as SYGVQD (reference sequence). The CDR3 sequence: CACKKTGETEAFF. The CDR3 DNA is TGCGCCTGCAAAAAGACCGGGGAAACTGAAGCTTTCTTT.

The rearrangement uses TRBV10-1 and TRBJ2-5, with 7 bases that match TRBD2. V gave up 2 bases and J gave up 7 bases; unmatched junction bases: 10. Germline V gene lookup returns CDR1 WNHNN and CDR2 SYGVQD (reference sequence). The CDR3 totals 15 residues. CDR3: CASSEGTTLPGTQYF. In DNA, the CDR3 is TGCGCCAGCAGTGAGGGGACTACCCTTCCTGGGACCCAGTACTTC.

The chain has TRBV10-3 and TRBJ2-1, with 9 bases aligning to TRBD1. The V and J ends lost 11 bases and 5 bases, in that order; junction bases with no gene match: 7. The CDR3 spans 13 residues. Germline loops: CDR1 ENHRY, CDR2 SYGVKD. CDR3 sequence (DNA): TGTGCCGCCGGGACAGGGTTAGACAATGAGCAGTTCTTC. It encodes CAAGTGLDNEQFF.

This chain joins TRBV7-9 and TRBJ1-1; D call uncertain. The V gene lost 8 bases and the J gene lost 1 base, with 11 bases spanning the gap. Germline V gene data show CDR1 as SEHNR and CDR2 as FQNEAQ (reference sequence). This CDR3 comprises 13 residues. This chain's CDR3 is CASRGGENTEAFF. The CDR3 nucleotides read TGTGCCAGCCGGGGTGGGGAGAACACTGAAGCTTTCTTT.

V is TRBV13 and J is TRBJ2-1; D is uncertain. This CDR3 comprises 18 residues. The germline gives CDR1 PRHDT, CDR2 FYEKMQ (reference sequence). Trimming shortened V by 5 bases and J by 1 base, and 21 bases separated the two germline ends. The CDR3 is CASSPYPPGDMSYNEQFF. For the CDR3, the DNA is TGTGCCAGCAGCCCATACCCTCCCGGAGACATGTCCTACAATGAGCAGTTCTTC. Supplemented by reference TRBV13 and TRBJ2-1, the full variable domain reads AAGVIQSPRHLIKEKRETATLKCYPIPRHDTVYWYQQGPGQDPQFLISFYEKMQSDKGSIPDRFSAQQFSDYHSELNMSSLELGDSALYFCASSPYPPGDMSYNEQFFGPGTRLTVL.